These 30 T cell receptor beta chains came from one sample sequenced in a study of molecular identifiers for immune sequencing clone quantification. Using its own MiXCR run on the PCR reads, TCRdb lists one record per CDR3 protein. The sample records approximately 670,000 distinct CDR3 sequences, roughly 21% being singletons. The sample consisted of naive CD8+ T cells from blood, with Jurkat cell RNA spiked in. Subset defined: FACS-sorted CD8+CD4-CCR7+CD45RA+ naive T cells. Receptors were obtained from a human donor in good health. Some libraries in this study had Jurkat cell RNA spiked in.

In this sample, this clonotype turned up many times. The chain employs TRBV20-1 and TRBJ1-1; possible D gene TRBD1, 5 bases. V shed 0 bases and J shed 6 bases, with 11 bases lying between them. Germline V lookup: CDR1 DFQATT, CDR2 SNEGSKA (reference sequence). CDR3 length: 13 residues. As DNA, the CDR3 is TGCAGTGCTAGAGATCCGCCGGGGGCTGAAGCTTTCTTT. Translating gives CSARDPPGAEAFF.

About this clonotype itself: This may stem from a read error, because a much larger clone lies one nucleotide away. This sequence joins TRBV20-1 and TRBJ2-7, with D perhaps matching TRBD2 (5 bases). Per germline, CDR1 DFQATT and CDR2 SNEGSKA (reference sequence). V lost 0 bases and J 3 bases, leaving 24 bases between the germline ends. The CDR3 is 18 amino acids. In DNA, the CDR3 is TGCAGTGCTAGAGAAGCTAGCTCCCCCCCTCGTCCTGTCTACGAGCAGTACTTC. It codes for CSAREASSPPRPVYEQYF.

In this sample, this clonotype turned up many times. This rearrangement joins TRBV29-1 to TRBJ2-2; D gene unclear. The CDR3 runs 15 residues. The V end was cut by 4 bases, the J end by 1 base, with 13 bases between. Per germline, CDR1 SQVTM and CDR2 ANQGSEA. CDR3 amino acids: CSVVSAKQNTGELFF. The DNA for the CDR3 is TGCAGCGTTGTATCGGCCAAACAGAACACCGGGGAGCTGTTTTTT.

There are many counts of this clonotype. This chain links TRBV4-1 with TRBJ2-2; tentatively, D is TRBD1 (6 bases). CDR1 is MGHRA and CDR2 is YSYEKL in the germline V gene. The length of the CDR3 is 17 residues. V lost 0 bases, J lost 4 bases, and 15 bases lay in between. This chain's CDR3 is CASSQDFPGAITGELFF. Here the CDR3 DNA reads TGCGCCAGCAGCCAAGATTTCCCAGGGGCCATCACCGGGGAGCTGTTTTTT.

This clonotype was detected many times. The V call is TRBV6-6, the J call TRBJ2-3, with D unclear. In germline, CDR1 is MNHNY, CDR2 SVGAGI (reference sequence). V lost 2 bases, J lost 6 bases, and 15 bases lay in between. The CDR3 extends over 15 amino acids. CDR3 sequence: CASSYTTPIYDTQYF. CDR3 bases: TGTGCCAGCAGTTACACGACCCCCATTTATGATACGCAGTATTTT.

In this sample, this clonotype turned up many times. Here the CDR3 reads CASSPQKSGANVLTF. CDR3 DNA sequence: TGTGCCAGCAGCCCGCAGAAATCTGGGGCCAACGTCCTGACTTTC. The gene calls are TRBV7-9 and TRBJ2-6; D is ambiguous. This CDR3 spans 15 amino acids. Trimming left V 5 bases short and J 1 base short, with 9 bases between. Looked up from germline, CDR1 is SEHNR and CDR2 is FQNEAQ (reference sequence). The full variable domain, completed using reference TRBV7-9 and TRBJ2-6, is DTGVSQNPRHKITKRGQNVTFRCDPISEHNRLYWYRQTLGQGPEFLTYFQNEAQLEKSRLLSDRFSAERPKGSFSTLEIQRTEQGDSAMYLCASSPQKSGANVLTFGAGSRLTVL.

The sample holds a few counts of this clonotype. The rearrangement links TRBV21-1 to TRBJ1-2. TRBV21-1 is a documented pseudogene. This CDR3 comprises 14 residues. Written as DNA, the CDR3 is TGTGCCAGCAGCAAAGCTAGGACCTCCTATGGCTACACCTTC. It is translated as CASSKARTSYGYTF.

The sample holds many counts of this clonotype. V and J are TRBV7-9 and TRBJ2-1; D gene uncertain. Germline-derived CDR1 and CDR2 are SEHNR and FQNEAQ (reference sequence). This CDR3 has 15 residues. V was trimmed by 1 base and J by 10 bases, leaving 17 bases between them. Here the CDR3 reads CASSLEVLEVNEQFF. The CDR3 DNA reads TGTGCCAGCAGCTTAGAAGTCCTTGAGGTCAACGAGCAGTTCTTC.

As to this clonotype: Being one base from a much bigger clone, this may be a read error. V and J are TRBV19 and TRBJ2-3; D unclear. The CDR3 has 15 residues. The V end was cut by 1 base, the J end by 0 bases, with 8 bases between. The germline V gene encodes CDR1 LNHDA and CDR2 SQIVND (reference sequence). The CDR3 is CASSIGVASTDTQYF. Written as DNA, the CDR3 is TGTGCCAGTAGTATAGGGGTTGCTAGCACAGATACGCAGTATTTT.

This clonotype was counted ten times or more. This chain uses TRBV5-1 with TRBJ2-7; 7 nucleotides match TRBD1. The V gene's germline CDR1 is SGHRS and CDR2 YFSETQ. V dropped 4 bases and J dropped 5; count of bases not matched to a gene: 12. The CDR3 spans 15 residues. CDR3 residues: CASSLAGTAWHEQYF. The CDR3 region has the DNA TGCGCCAGCAGCCTGGCCGGGACAGCCTGGCACGAGCAGTACTTC.

This clonotype was counted only a few times. The CDR3 DNA reads TGCGCCAGCAGCCAAGAAATAGGACAGCAATACGAGCAGTACTTC. Translating gives CASSQEIGQQYEQYF. The chain has TRBV4-1 and TRBJ2-7, with D maybe TRBD1 (6 bases). CDR3 size: 15 residues. The germline gives CDR1 MGHRA, CDR2 YSYEKL. The V end was cut by 0 bases, the J end by 4 bases, with 13 bases between.

Concerning this clonotype: The junction departs from the called germline gene at one end, perhaps through a read error. The chain uses TRBV20-1 and TRBJ2-7, with a possible D match to TRBD2 (5 bases). This CDR3 has 13 residues. The germline gives CDR1 DFQATT, CDR2 SNEGSKA (reference sequence). The chain's CDR3 is CNASLWAGYEQYF. DNA of the CDR3: TGCAATGCTAGCCTGTGGGCCGGCTACGAGCAGTACTTC.

This clonotype was found many times. The chain links TRBV28 to TRBJ2-3; 7 nucleotides line up with TRBD1. Germline CDR1 reads MDHEN; CDR2 reads SYDVKM. This CDR3 has 16 amino acids. V dropped 3 bases and J dropped 1; count of bases not matched to a gene: 7. The CDR3 region has the DNA TGTGCCAGCAGTTTCGACAGGGTCGGGCGCACAGATACGCAGTATTTT. This encodes CASSFDRVGRTDTQYF.

In its sample, this clonotype was seen many times. The chain has TRBV29-1 and TRBJ2-2; tentative D call: TRBD1 (6 bases). V was clipped by 1 base and J by 6 bases, with 15 bases between them. This CDR3 is 15 amino acids long. Germline values: CDR1 SQVTM, CDR2 ANQGSEA. CDR3 region: CSVEGGGQGPGELFF. The CDR3 region has the DNA TGCAGCGTTGAAGGGGGTGGGCAGGGGCCCGGGGAGCTGTTTTTT.

Many counts were recorded for this clonotype. The chain employs TRBV30 and TRBJ2-7, with TRBD1 matching over 10 bases. V trimming: 3 bases; J trimming: 6 bases; junction bases outside the gene matches: 8. The CDR3 loop spans 14 amino acids. Germline V CDR1 and CDR2: GTSNPN, SVGIG (reference sequence). CDR3 residues: CAWSADRGVVEQYF. CDR3 DNA sequence: TGTGCCTGGAGCGCGGACAGGGGGGTAGTCGAGCAGTACTTC.

On this clonotype itself: One end of the junction does not line up with germline, which may come from a read error. This chain connects TRBV7-6 to TRBJ2-6; D perhaps matches TRBD1 (5 bases). The germline V gene has CDR1 SGHVS and CDR2 FNYEAQ. CDR3 length: 13 residues. The CDR3 coding sequence is TGTGCCAGCAGCAACTCTGGGGCCAACATCCTGACTTTT. Its translation: CASSNSGANILTF.

The CDR3 DNA sequence: TGTGCCAGCAGTTTGGGAGTGGGCCAAGATACGCAGTATTTT. Amino acid sequence: CASSLGVGQDTQYF. This chain uses TRBV27 with TRBJ2-3; a possible D gene is TRBD2 (5 bases). V lost 3 bases, J lost 5 bases, and 12 bases lay in between. The germline gives CDR1 MNHEY, CDR2 SMNVEV (reference sequence). The CDR3 consists of 14 residues.

At least ten counts were recorded for this clonotype. V gene TRBV12-3 or TRBV12-4 combines with J gene TRBJ2-5; no clear D. The V and J ends lost 2 bases and 6 bases respectively, with 16 bases between them. This CDR3 region has 15 residues. Here the CDR3 DNA reads TGTGCCAGCAGTTTAACCCCGCACCGGATGCAGACCCAGTACTTC. Translating it yields CASSLTPHRMQTQYF.

The V call is TRBV4-3, the J call TRBJ2-1; 9 bases are a match to TRBD2. The CDR3 sequence is 17 residues long. The germline gives CDR1 LGHNA, CDR2 YSLEER. Germline trimming cut 0 bases from V and 3 bases from J; bases unmatched to any gene: 6. CDR3 nucleotide sequence: TGCGCCAGCAGCCAAGATCTATCAGCGGGAGGCTACAATGAGCAGTTCTTC. Translation: CASSQDLSAGGYNEQFF.

Only a few counts were recorded for this clonotype. The V and J genes are TRBV4-3 and TRBJ2-7, with D perhaps matching TRBD1 (6 bases). CDR1 and CDR2 from the germline V gene are LGHNA and YSLEER. This CDR3 spans 14 amino acids. V was clipped by 0 bases and J by 5 bases, with 11 bases between them. CDR3 coding DNA: TGCGCCAGCAGCCAAGACTGGGGGCCCGACGAGCAGTACTTC. This encodes CASSQDWGPDEQYF.

This clonotype has more than one count but fewer than ten. The rearrangement links TRBV9 to TRBJ2-1, with 11 bases fitting TRBD2. This CDR3 has 15 amino acids. CDR1 and CDR2 (germline): SGDLS, YYNGEE. Unmatched junction bases numbered 11, after V lost 0 bases and J lost 15 bases. For the CDR3, the DNA is TGTGCCAGCAGCGTAGCTGAAGATAGCGGGAGGGCCAGGTTCTTC. The encoded protein is CASSVAEDSGRARFF.

This clonotype was observed many times. This sequence joins TRBV6-5 and TRBJ2-7; D call uncertain. CDR3 length: 13 amino acids. Germline V gene lookup returns CDR1 MNHEY and CDR2 SVGAGI. V gave up 2 bases and J gave up 2 bases, with 7 bases separating them. Written as DNA, the CDR3 is TGTGCCAGCAGTTACACCAGAGCCTACGAGCAGTACTTC. This gives the protein CASSYTRAYEQYF.

This clonotype showed up many times. For the CDR3, the DNA is TGCAGTGCTAAAGACAGGGGGCGGACTGAAGCTTTCTTT. Its protein product is CSAKDRGRTEAFF. The rearrangement links TRBV20-1 to TRBJ1-1; the match to TRBD1 covers 10 bases. CDR1 and CDR2 (germline): DFQATT, SNEGSKA (reference sequence). This CDR3 comprises 13 residues. V gave up 4 bases and J gave up 5 bases; unmatched junction bases: 4.

This clonotype came up a few times. J is TRBJ2-5 and V is TRBV24-1; D tentatively fits TRBD1 or TRBD2 (5 bases each). The CDR3 is 14 amino acids. With 3 bases removed from V and 3 bases from J, the gap between germline ends came to 10 bases. Looked up from germline, CDR1 is KGHDR and CDR2 is SFDVKD. The CDR3 region is CATSDTGAEETQYF. CDR3 DNA: TGTGCCACCAGTGATACCGGGGCAGAAGAGACCCAGTACTTC.

Comment on this clonotype: A much larger clone is a single base away; this may be a read error. The gene calls are TRBV4-3 and TRBJ2-7; 10 positions agree with TRBD2. CDR3 size: 16 residues. Losses at the gene ends were 1 base for V and 5 bases for J; bases not matched to a gene: 8. Germline loops: CDR1 LGHNA, CDR2 YSLEER. CDR3 sequence (DNA): TGCGCCAGCAGCCAAGGTTGGCTAGCGGGGGTCCACGAGCAGTACTTC. Residues: CASSQGWLAGVHEQYF.

There are many counts of this clonotype. This rearrangement joins TRBV4-3 to TRBJ1-1; no firm D call. Germline V gene data show CDR1 as LGHNA and CDR2 as YSLEER. V lost 0 bases, J lost 1 base, and 9 bases lay in between. The CDR3 loop spans 15 amino acids. The DNA for the CDR3 is TGCGCCAGCAGCCAAGATCAGTCCCCGAACACTGAAGCTTTCTTT. This codes for CASSQDQSPNTEAFF.

The sample holds many counts of this clonotype. The chain is built from TRBV6-5 and TRBJ2-7; D is unclear. This CDR3 contains 14 residues. With 7 bases removed from V and 2 bases from J, the gap between germline ends came to 15 bases. Looked up from germline, CDR1 is MNHEY and CDR2 is SVGAGI. In nucleotides, the CDR3 is TGTGCCAGCATTCCCCGGTATGGGGCCTACGAGCAGTACTTC. Amino acid sequence: CASIPRYGAYEQYF.

The chain couples TRBV4-3 to TRBJ1-3, with 8 nucleotides matching TRBD1. Germline V gives CDR1 LGHNA, CDR2 YSLEER. This CDR3 region has 16 residues. The junction had 4 bases not matched to a gene; V was cut back by 0 bases and J by 3 bases. CDR3 protein: CASSQEPRGLGNTIYF. CDR3 DNA: TGCGCCAGCAGCCAAGAACCCAGGGGGCTTGGAAACACCATATATTTT.

There are many counts of this clonotype. This chain links TRBV6-5 with TRBJ2-6, with 12 bases fitting TRBD1. The CDR3 extends over 21 amino acids. V lost 6 bases, J lost 2 bases, and 17 bases stayed unmatched. CDR1 and CDR2 from the germline V gene are MNHEY and SVGAGI. CDR3 protein: CASRTHGTGGAFWTGANVLTF. The DNA of the CDR3 is TGTGCCAGCAGGACCCATGGGACAGGGGGCGCCTTTTGGACTGGGGCCAACGTCCTGACTTTC.

This clonotype was observed at least ten times. This chain uses TRBV19 with TRBJ2-1; 10 positions match TRBD1. The CDR3 spans 16 residues. Germline assignment: CDR1 LNHDA and CDR2 SQIVND (reference sequence). V lost 3 bases, J lost 6 bases, and 8 bases stayed unmatched. CDR3 in amino acids: CASSIIGQGVVNEQFF. The CDR3 DNA reads TGTGCCAGTAGTATCATAGGACAGGGGGTGGTCAATGAGCAGTTCTTC.